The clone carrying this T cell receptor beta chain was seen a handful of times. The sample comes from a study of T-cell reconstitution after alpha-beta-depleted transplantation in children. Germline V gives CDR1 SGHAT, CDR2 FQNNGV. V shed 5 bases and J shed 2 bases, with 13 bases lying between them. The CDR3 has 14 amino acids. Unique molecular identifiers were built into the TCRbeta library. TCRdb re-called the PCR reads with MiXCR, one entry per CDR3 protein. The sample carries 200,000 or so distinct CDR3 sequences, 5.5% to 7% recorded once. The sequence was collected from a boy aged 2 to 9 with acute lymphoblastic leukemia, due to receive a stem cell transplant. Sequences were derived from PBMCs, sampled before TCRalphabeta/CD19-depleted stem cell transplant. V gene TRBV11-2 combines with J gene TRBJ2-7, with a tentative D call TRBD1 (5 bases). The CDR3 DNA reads TGTGCCAGCAGCCCAAGGACAAACCCCTACGAGCAGTACTTC. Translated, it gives CASSPRTNPYEQYF. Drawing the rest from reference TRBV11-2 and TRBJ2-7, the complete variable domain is EAGVAQSPRYKIIEKRQSVAFWCNPISGHATLYWYQQILGQGPKLLIQFQNNGVVDDSQLPKDRFSAERLKGVDSTLKIQPAKLEDSAVYLCASSPRTNPYEQYFGPGTRLTVT.